The 22 T cell receptor beta chains given below trace back to one sample, sequenced in a study of blood T cell repertoires in COVID-19 (dated by TCRdb to 2018 to 2020). Libraries were prepared through the immunoSEQ multiplex PCR assay. TCRdb limited this immuneACCESS table to in-frame rearrangements with V and J called. A share of clones is missing; checked studies link under half to unresolved V genes, and the rest is unexplained. The sample table lists around 270,000 clones, over 80% of them with a count of one. The leading ten clones occupy 3.1% of the sample. Material: PBMCs or T cells enriched from blood (not recorded which). All receptors derive from a woman aged 40 to 50 who had been exposed to COVID-19.

V gene TRBV2 combines with J gene TRBJ2-5; tentatively, D is TRBD1 (6 bases). With 4 bases removed from V and 7 bases from J, the gap between germline ends came to 10 bases. Germline CDR1 and CDR2: SNHLY and FYNNEI. The CDR3 runs to 12 residues. The CDR3: CASSVVGGTQYF. CDR3 nucleotide sequence: TGTGCCAGCAGTGTAGTAGGGGGGACCCAGTACTTC. The whole variable domain, filled in from reference TRBV2 and TRBJ2-5, reads EPEVTQTPSHQVTQMGQEVILRCVPISNHLYFYWYRQILGQKVEFLVSFYNNEISEKSEIFDDQFSVERPDGSNFTLKIRSTKLEDSAMYFCASSVVGGTQYFGPGTRLLVL.

J is TRBJ1-2 and V is TRBV24-1, with 8 nucleotides matching TRBD1. There are 14 residues in the CDR3. V shed 3 bases and J 4 bases; nucleotides not matched to a gene: 3. Germline CDR1 is KGHDR and CDR2 is SFDVKD. Written as DNA, the CDR3 is TGTGCCACCAGTGATAGAGGACAGGGCTATGGCTACACCTTC. Its translation is CATSDRGQGYGYTF.

Here the CDR3 reads CASSPQTGKYGYTF. CDR3 bases: TGTGCCAGCAGCCCACAGACAGGGAAATATGGCTACACCTTC. V is TRBV7-2 and J is TRBJ1-2, with TRBD1 matching over 7 bases. V shed 5 bases and J 5 bases; nucleotides not matched to a gene: 8. The CDR3 has 14 residues. Germline V gene sequence: CDR1 SGHTA, CDR2 FQGNSA.

V and J are TRBV19 and TRBJ2-1; 9 nucleotides align to TRBD2. Germline assignment: CDR1 LNHDA and CDR2 SQIVND (reference sequence). V lost 0 bases and J lost 5; bases outside the gene matches: 8. The CDR3 length is 17 residues. The CDR3 bases are TGTGCCAGTAGTATAGATACGCTAGCGGGGTTGAACAATGAGCAGTTCTTC. Translating gives CASSIDTLAGLNNEQFF.

This sequence joins TRBV11-3 and TRBJ2-7; TRBD1 is a possible D gene (5 bases). V lost 5 bases and J 9 bases, leaving 29 bases between the germline ends. CDR3 length: 17 residues. The germline V gene has CDR1 SGHNT and CDR2 YENEEA. The CDR3 sequence: CASSNQRGTDLILVQYV. The CDR3 region has the DNA TGTGCCAGCAGCAACCAAAGGGGTACCGACCTTATACTGGTGCAGTACGTC.

The chain recombines TRBV3-1 (or the pseudogene TRBV3-2) with TRBJ2-7; perhaps TRBD2 as D (5 bases). Per germline, CDR1 LGHDT and CDR2 YNNKEL (reference sequence). CDR3 length equals 13 residues. V was clipped by 3 bases and J by 10 bases, with 16 bases between them. The CDR3 sequence is CASSQQRLSRQYV. DNA of the CDR3: TGTGCCAGCAGCCAGCAGCGGCTATCAAGACAGTACGTC.

The chain uses TRBV5-8 and TRBJ1-5, with D unresolved. The CDR3 runs to 17 residues. Germline-derived CDR1 and CDR2 are SGHTS and YDEGEE. V lost 0 bases and J lost 0, with 13 bases in between. The CDR3 DNA reads as TGTGCCAGCAGCTTGGTAGACTTTTCCATTAGCAATCAGCCCCAGCATTTT. Its translation: CASSLVDFSISNQPQHF.

V and J are TRBV7-3 and TRBJ1-1; no clear D. The CDR3 loop spans 12 amino acids. Germline V gene lookup returns CDR1 SGHTA and CDR2 FQGTGA. V lost 3 bases, J lost 7 bases, and 9 bases lay in between. CDR3 coding DNA: TGTGCCAGCAGCTTTGGCAGTGGTGAAGCTTTCTTT. It encodes CASSFGSGEAFF.

This clone was observed a handful of times. The chain links TRBV7-2 to TRBJ2-3; 7 nucleotides align to TRBD2. After removal of 4 bases from V and 3 bases from J, the junction contained 10 bases not matched to a gene. Per germline, CDR1 SGHTA and CDR2 FQGNSA. CDR3 length equals 16 residues. The DNA for the CDR3 is TGTGCCAGCAGCTCCTTTGGGGGGGTCGTAACAGATACGCAGTATTTT. This translates into CASSSFGGVVTDTQYF.

The chain carries TRBV10-3 and TRBJ2-7; D perhaps matches TRBD1 (5 bases). V was trimmed by 2 bases and J by 3 bases, leaving 23 bases between them. Germline assignment: CDR1 ENHRY and CDR2 SYGVKD. The CDR3 is 18 residues long. As DNA, the CDR3 is TGTGCCATCAGTGAGAAAGGGCCCGACAGCCCCCGGAGCTACGAGCAGTACGTC. Translated, it gives CAISEKGPDSPRSYEQYV.

Comment on this clone: The germline gene is not matched at one end of the junction; a read error may be the cause. The rearrangement uses TRBV7-3 and TRBJ2-5; 11 positions agree with TRBD2. The germline CDR1 and CDR2 sequences are SGHTA and FQGTGA. The CDR3 is 15 residues long. For the CDR3, the DNA is TGTGCCAGCAGCCCTAGCGGGGGGCCCCAAGAAACCCAGTACTTC. This translates into CASSPSGGPQETQYF.

About this clone: The junction does not match germline at one end; this may be a read error. The V and J genes are TRBV5-1 and TRBJ1-4; 7 bases fit TRBD1. Germline values: CDR1 SGHRS, CDR2 YFSETQ. The CDR3 sequence is 15 residues long. The CDR3 nucleotides read TGTGCCAGCAGCTTGGAGGGGGCTACTAATGAAAAACTGTTTTTT. This gives the protein CASSLEGATNEKLFF.

The rearrangement links TRBV18 to TRBJ2-3; D might be TRBD1 (5 bases). The V gene's germline CDR1 is KGHSH and CDR2 LQKENI. CDR3 length: 12 amino acids. The ends were cut back, 6 bases at V and 6 bases at J, with 10 bases in the middle. The CDR3 region is CASSSYRDTQYF. The CDR3 DNA is TGTGCCAGCTCCTCCTACAGGGATACGCAGTATTTT. Full variable domain (missing parts from reference TRBV18 and TRBJ2-3): NAGVMQNPRHLVRRRGQEARLRCSPMKGHSHVYWYRQLPEEGLKFMVYLQKENIIDESGMPKERFSAEFPKEGPSILRIQQVVRGDSAAYFCASSSYRDTQYFGPGTRLTVL.

The chain links TRBV18 to TRBJ1-5, with TRBD1 as a possible D gene (5 bases). Deletions cut 2 bases from V and 5 bases from J, with 16 bases between. Germline V CDR1 and CDR2: KGHSH, LQKENI. The CDR3 spans 16 residues. This CDR3 reads CASSPSGPLFYQPQHF. The CDR3 DNA follows: TGTGCCAGCTCACCATCAGGGCCCCTATTTTATCAGCCCCAGCATTTT.

This chain uses TRBV19 with TRBJ1-2, with 7 bases that match TRBD1. V shed 11 bases, J shed 6 bases, and the junction held 6 bases outside the gene matches. Germline V lookup: CDR1 LNHDA, CDR2 SQIVND (reference sequence). The CDR3 consists of 11 residues. The CDR3 coding sequence is TGTGCCGGCCGGGACAGTGATGGCTACACCTTC. This codes for CAGRDSDGYTF.

The chain carries TRBV9 and TRBJ2-5; 8 bases are a match to TRBD2. The germline gives CDR1 SGDLS, CDR2 YYNGEE. The V and J ends lost 5 bases and 3 bases, in that order; junction bases with no gene match: 6. This CDR3 comprises 14 residues. CDR3 coding DNA: TGTGCCAGCAGTGACCCACTAGCGGAAGAGACCCAGTACTTC. Residues: CASSDPLAEETQYF. Looking up the rest from reference TRBV9 and TRBJ2-5 gives the full variable domain: DSGVTQTPKHLITATGQRVTLRCSPRSGDLSVYWYQQSLDQGLQFLIQYYNGEERAKGNILERFSAQQFPDLHSELNLSSLELGDSALYFCASSDPLAEETQYFGPGTRLLVL.

To note about this clone: Other DNA sequences in the same sample also yield this CDR3. The chain recombines TRBV29-1 with TRBJ1-5, with D tentatively TRBD1 (5 bases). The germline gives CDR1 SQVTM, CDR2 ANQGSEA. The CDR3 totals 12 residues. The ends were cut back, 7 bases at V and 4 bases at J, with 11 bases in the middle. The CDR3 DNA reads as TGCAGCGCCGGGGAGGGGAATCAGCCCCAGCATTTT. Amino acid sequence: CSAGEGNQPQHF.

V is TRBV5-1 and J is TRBJ2-2; 8 bases agree with TRBD1. This CDR3 comprises 15 residues. Trimming cost V 4 bases and J 6 bases; bases outside gene matches: 8. In germline, CDR1 is SGHRS, CDR2 YFSETQ. The CDR3 DNA reads as TGCGCCAGCAGCCCACAGGACAGGGTAGCCGGGGAGCTGTTTTTT. This codes for CASSPQDRVAGELFF.

This chain joins TRBV29-1 and TRBJ2-5, with D maybe TRBD2 (5 bases). V lost 4 bases, J lost 5 bases, and 17 bases lay in between. CDR1 and CDR2 from the germline V gene are SQVTM and ANQGSEA. The CDR3 is made up of 14 amino acids. The CDR3 DNA reads TGCAGCGTTGGGGTAGCGTCCTTGTGGGAGACCCAGTACTTC. Protein sequence: CSVGVASLWETQYF.

The V call is TRBV28, the J call TRBJ2-7; tentative D call: TRBD1 (5 bases). Deletions cut 8 bases from V and 1 base from J, with 12 bases between. CDR1 is MDHEN and CDR2 is SYDVKM in the germline V gene. The CDR3 has 13 residues. The CDR3 coding sequence is TGTGCCAGCGTAGGGGTGCTTTCCTACGAGCAGTACTTC. Protein product: CASVGVLSYEQYF.

The rearrangement links TRBV2 to TRBJ1-2, with TRBD1 matching over 7 bases. J was trimmed by 6 bases and V by 4 bases; bases with no gene match: 14. This CDR3 is 16 amino acids long. CDR1 and CDR2 (germline): SNHLY, FYNNEI. This CDR3 reads CASSVGTASERHGYTF. The CDR3, as DNA: TGTGCCAGCAGTGTCGGGACAGCCTCTGAGAGGCATGGCTACACCTTC.

The V and J genes are TRBV6-5 and TRBJ1-2; 7 nucleotides agree with TRBD1. Germline V gene data show CDR1 as MNHEY and CDR2 as SVGAGI. The CDR3 totals 15 residues. CDR3 DNA: TGTGCTTCATTCGGGCGAGGGACAGCTAACTATGGCTACACCTTC. Translating gives CASFGRGTANYGYTF.